Listed below are T cell receptor beta chains from one sample, sequenced in a study of blood T cells in healthy people across ages. TCRdb reprocessed the 5' RACE reads with MiXCR, giving one entry per CDR3 protein. Of hundreds of thousands of distinct CDR3 sequences in the sample, more than 20% were seen once. Material for sequencing was blood. These TCRs come from a man in his 70s in good health. The CDR3 runs from the conserved cysteine through the conserved F or W. A D gene is named only where the DNA matches it firmly. A row's size may be missing; if present it is once, few, many or a size class.

d_gene: TRBD1
abundance: few
j_gene: TRBJ1-1
v_gene: TRBV20-1
CDR3aa: CSARVRQGHTEAFF
CDR3nt: TGCAGTGCTAGAGTCCGACAGGGGCACACTGAAGCTTTCTTT

d_gene: TRBD1
abundance: many
j_gene: TRBJ1-4
v_gene: TRBV9
CDR3aa: CASSGGGTANEKLFF
CDR3nt: TGTGCCAGCAGCGGGGGGGGGACAGCGAATGAAAAACTGTTTTTT

d_gene: NA
abundance: few
j_gene: TRBJ1-5
v_gene: TRBV3-1
CDR3aa: CASSQGYQPQHF
CDR3nt: TGTGCCAGCAGCCAAGGGTATCAGCCCCAGCATTTT

d_gene: NA
abundance: NA
j_gene: TRBJ2-7
v_gene: TRBV20-1
CDR3aa: CSARNRRDYEQYF
CDR3nt: TGCAGTGCTAGAAACAGAAGGGACTACGAGCAGTACTTC

d_gene: NA
abundance: NA
j_gene: TRBJ1-1
v_gene: TRBV14
CDR3aa: CASSQDWGGGTEAFF
CDR3nt: TGTGCCAGCAGCCAAGACTGGGGGGGAGGCACTGAAGCTTTCTTT

d_gene: NA
abundance: NA
j_gene: TRBJ2-7
v_gene: TRBV5-8
CDR3aa: CASSLDWASSSYEQYF
CDR3nt: TGTGCCAGCAGCTTGGACTGGGCTTCGAGCTCCTACGAGCAGTACTTC

d_gene: TRBD1
abundance: many
j_gene: TRBJ1-2
v_gene: TRBV4-1
CDR3aa: CASSLTGEYGYTF
CDR3nt: TGCGCCAGCAGCCTTACAGGGGAGTATGGCTACACCTTC

d_gene: NA
abundance: many
j_gene: TRBJ2-5
v_gene: TRBV25-1
CDR3aa: CASSDRSKQETQYF
CDR3nt: TGTGCCAGCAGTGATCGCTCAAAACAAGAGACCCAGTACTTC

d_gene: NA
abundance: NA
j_gene: TRBJ2-2
v_gene: TRBV9
CDR3aa: CASSGRAGVDTGELFF
CDR3nt: TGTGCCAGCAGCGGACGGGCAGGGGTTGACACCGGGGAGCTGTTTTTT

d_gene: TRBD1
abundance: many
j_gene: TRBJ1-1
v_gene: TRBV7-6
CDR3aa: CASSRTGVVNTEAFF
CDR3nt: TGTGCCAGCAGTAGAACAGGGGTAGTGAACACTGAAGCTTTCTTT

d_gene: NA
abundance: NA
j_gene: TRBJ2-7
v_gene: TRBV5-6
CDR3aa: CASSLPAVYEQYF
CDR3nt: TGTGCCAGCAGCTTGCCCGCGGTTTACGAGCAGTACTTC

d_gene: TRBD2
abundance: NA
j_gene: TRBJ2-1
v_gene: TRBV7-2
CDR3aa: CASSAQSGRGYNEQFF
CDR3nt: TGTGCCAGCAGCGCACAGAGCGGGAGGGGGTACAATGAGCAGTTCTTC

d_gene: NA
abundance: many
j_gene: TRBJ2-7
v_gene: TRBV5-5
CDR3aa: CASSLAWGGPYEQYF
CDR3nt: TGTGCCAGCAGCTTGGCCTGGGGCGGACCCTACGAGCAGTACTTC

d_gene: NA
abundance: NA
j_gene: TRBJ2-7
v_gene: TRBV12-3/TRBV12-4
CDR3aa: CASSFAGQIYEQYF
CDR3nt: TGTGCCAGCAGTTTCGCCGGGCAAATCTACGAGCAGTACTTC

d_gene: TRBD1
abundance: NA
j_gene: TRBJ2-2
v_gene: TRBV20-1
CDR3aa: CSARRTGLDGELFF
CDR3nt: TGCAGTGCTAGAAGGACAGGGTTGGACGGGGAGCTGTTTTTT

d_gene: TRBD1
abundance: few
j_gene: TRBJ1-1
v_gene: TRBV27
CDR3aa: CASSRTTGGNTEAFF
CDR3nt: TGTGCCAGCAGTCGAACGACAGGGGGGAACACTGAAGCTTTCTTT

d_gene: NA
abundance: NA
j_gene: TRBJ2-5
v_gene: TRBV18
CDR3aa: CASSPGHSEAQYF
CDR3nt: TGTGCCAGCTCACCGGGGCACAGCGAGGCCCAGTACTTC

d_gene: TRBD1
abundance: NA
j_gene: TRBJ2-7
v_gene: TRBV29-1
CDR3aa: CSVPGAGGEGTYEQYF
CDR3nt: TGCAGCGTTCCCGGGGCAGGGGGAGAGGGGACCTACGAGCAGTACTTC

d_gene: TRBD2
abundance: NA
j_gene: TRBJ2-7
v_gene: TRBV20-1
CDR3aa: CSATVLADYYEQYF
CDR3nt: TGCAGTGCTACCGTCCTAGCGGATTACTACGAGCAGTACTTC

d_gene: TRBD1
abundance: NA
j_gene: TRBJ1-1
v_gene: TRBV28
CDR3aa: CASKTGQAMNTEAFF
CDR3nt: TGTGCCAGCAAAACGGGACAGGCGATGAACACTGAAGCTTTCTTT

d_gene: TRBD2
abundance: NA
j_gene: TRBJ2-1
v_gene: TRBV3-1
CDR3aa: CASSHPGTSGGVGEQFF
CDR3nt: TGTGCCAGCAGCCACCCCGGGACTAGCGGGGGGGTCGGAGAGCAGTTCTTC

d_gene: NA
abundance: NA
j_gene: TRBJ2-7
v_gene: TRBV5-1
CDR3aa: CASSLGRGDEQYF
CDR3nt: TGCGCCAGCAGCTTGGGCAGGGGGGACGAGCAGTACTTC

d_gene: TRBD2
abundance: few
j_gene: TRBJ2-1
v_gene: TRBV2
CDR3aa: CASSELGTSGYNEQFF
CDR3nt: TGTGCCAGCAGTGAACTCGGGACTAGCGGCTACAATGAGCAGTTCTTC

d_gene: NA
abundance: NA
j_gene: TRBJ2-2
v_gene: TRBV2
CDR3aa: CASSARQNTGELFF
CDR3nt: TGTGCCAGCAGTGCGAGACAGAACACCGGGGAGCTGTTTTTT

d_gene: TRBD1
abundance: NA
j_gene: TRBJ2-7
v_gene: TRBV6-2/TRBV6-3
CDR3aa: CASRRDRDEQYF
CDR3nt: TGTGCCAGCAGGAGGGACAGGGACGAGCAGTACTTC

d_gene: TRBD2
abundance: NA
j_gene: TRBJ2-7
v_gene: TRBV30
CDR3aa: CAWTSSGRYEQYF
CDR3nt: TGTGCCTGGACGTCTAGCGGGAGGTACGAGCAGTACTTC

d_gene: TRBD1
abundance: NA
j_gene: TRBJ2-7
v_gene: TRBV28
CDR3aa: CASSLPIRPRDRAQEQYF
CDR3nt: TGTGCCAGCAGTTTACCCATCCGACCTCGGGACAGGGCCCAAGAGCAGTACTTC

d_gene: TRBD2
abundance: NA
j_gene: TRBJ2-7
v_gene: TRBV7-2
CDR3aa: CASSLDSGRALYEQYF
CDR3nt: TGTGCCAGCAGCCTCGATAGCGGGAGGGCCCTGTACGAGCAGTACTTC